This passage covers 23 T cell receptor beta chains from one sample sequenced in a study of blood T cell repertoires in COVID-19. Here immunoSEQ multiplex PCR was the method, and the copy in TCRdb shows in-frame clones only, minus some. The data show about 230,000 clones, with nearly 90% seen just once and about 12% held by the top ten. The specimen was peripheral blood. The receptor source for this set is a woman aged 18-29 years who had recovered from COVID-19.

J is TRBJ2-1 and V is TRBV5-1, with 9 positions matching TRBD1. CDR1 SGHRS and CDR2 YFSETQ come from the germline V gene. This CDR3 contains 15 residues. The junction had 6 bases not matched to a gene; V was cut back by 4 bases and J by 4 bases. This CDR3 reads CASSTGQGEYNEQFF. The DNA of the CDR3 is TGCGCCAGCAGCACGGGACAGGGAGAATACAATGAGCAGTTCTTC.

The CDR3 reads CAISALAGGPLNEQFF. The CDR3 coding sequence is TGTGCCATCAGTGCCCTAGCGGGAGGGCCCCTCAATGAGCAGTTCTTC. The genes are TRBV10-3 and TRBJ2-1; TRBD2 agrees at 12 bases. The CDR3 has 16 residues. V lost 4 bases, J lost 6 bases, and 7 bases stayed unmatched. The germline gives CDR1 ENHRY, CDR2 SYGVKD.

This chain connects TRBV30 to TRBJ2-3; D unresolved. Germline values: CDR1 GTSNPN, CDR2 SVGIG (reference sequence). The CDR3 runs 13 residues. V was pared by 5 bases and J by 0 bases, with 9 bases between. CDR3 in DNA: TGTGCCTGGGGTGGCAGTAGCACAGATACGCAGTATTTT. This encodes CAWGGSSTDTQYF.

This chain connects TRBV6-5 to TRBJ1-5; 9 bases fit TRBD1. V lost 6 bases, J lost 11 bases, and 14 bases stayed unmatched. CDR1 and CDR2 (germline): MNHEY, SVGAGI. The CDR3 is 15 amino acids. The CDR3 nucleotides read TGTGCCAGCAGCCGCACCGGGACAGGGCGGTTGGCCCAGCATTTT. Protein sequence: CASSRTGTGRLAQHF.

This chain's CDR3 is CASSPSTDTQYF. CDR3 nucleotide sequence: TGTGCCAGCTCTCCTAGCACAGATACGCAGTATTTT. The chain has TRBV18 and TRBJ2-3, with D uncertain. Trimming removed 6 bases at V and 0 bases at J, with 4 bases between. This CDR3 region has 12 residues. Germline loops: CDR1 KGHSH, CDR2 LQKENI. Supplemented by reference TRBV18 and TRBJ2-3, the full variable domain reads NAGVMQNPRHLVRRRGQEARLRCSPMKGHSHVYWYRQLPEEGLKFMVYLQKENIIDESGMPKERFSAEFPKEGPSILRIQQVVRGDSAAYFCASSPSTDTQYFGPGTRLTVL.

V usage is TRBV4-3 and J usage is TRBJ2-1; the D gene is possibly TRBD1 (7 bases). The CDR3 contains 15 residues. V lost 0 bases and J lost 4, with 10 bases in between. Per the germline V gene, CDR1 is LGHNA and CDR2 is YSLEER. The CDR3 DNA follows: TGCGCCAGCAGCCAAGATCAGGGGGGTTACAATGAGCAGTTCTTC. Translation gives CASSQDQGGYNEQFF.

This rearrangement joins TRBV27 to TRBJ2-1, with a tentative D call TRBD2 (5 bases). This CDR3 contains 14 residues. Per germline, CDR1 MNHEY and CDR2 SMNVEV (reference sequence). Trimming removed 3 bases at V and 6 bases at J, with 12 bases between. The CDR3 DNA follows: TGTGCCAGCAGTTTTCTACCACGGGGCAATGAGCAGTTCTTC. Translation: CASSFLPRGNEQFF.

The chain combines TRBV18 with TRBJ1-1, with D maybe TRBD1 (6 bases). CDR1 is KGHSH, CDR2 LQKENI, per germline. CDR3 size: 16 residues. With 3 bases removed from V and 0 bases from J, the gap between germline ends came to 14 bases. The CDR3 bases are TGTGCCAGCTCACCCGGACAGCGAAAAATGAACACTGAAGCTTTCTTT. It encodes CASSPGQRKMNTEAFF.

This chain connects TRBV14 to TRBJ2-7, with 8 bases that match TRBD2. CDR3 length: 17 amino acids. In germline, CDR1 is SGHDN, CDR2 FVKESK. V dropped 4 bases and J dropped 7; count of bases not matched to a gene: 18. DNA of the CDR3: TGTGCCAGCAGCCGCCTCCTACTAGCGGACGCCTGGGGGGAGCAGTACTTC. This codes for CASSRLLLADAWGEQYF.

This chain joins TRBV5-1 and TRBJ2-2; tentatively, D is TRBD2 (5 bases). The CDR3 has 17 amino acids. Germline V CDR1 and CDR2: SGHRS, YFSETQ. The V and J ends lost 0 bases and 3 bases respectively, with 15 bases between them. In nucleotides, the CDR3 is TGCGCCAGCAGCTTGGAAGGAGGCTTAAGATACACCGGGGAGCTGTTTTTT. It translates to CASSLEGGLRYTGELFF.

For this clone: Relative to the germline gene, one junction end is altered; a read error may explain this. This sequence joins TRBV7-2 and TRBJ2-1, with 10 bases fitting TRBD2. Germline CDR1 reads SGHTA; CDR2 reads FQGNSA. CDR3 length: 13 amino acids. The CDR3 spells CASSFGLAGASIF. The CDR3 nucleotides are TGTGCCAGCAGCTTCGGCCTAGCGGGGGCCTCTATCTTC.

The V gene is TRBV5-6, the J gene TRBJ2-5; D is possibly TRBD2 (6 bases). CDR3 length equals 16 residues. Between the trimmed V and J ends, which lost 7 bases and 5 bases, there was a span of 24 bases. CDR1 is SGHDT, CDR2 YYEEEE, per germline. The CDR3 DNA sequence: TGTGCCAGCTGCGGGGCTAGCGAGACATCATGGGAGACCCAGTACTTC. Translation: CASCGASETSWETQYF.

This clone was detected only once. The chain is built from TRBV6-5 and TRBJ1-5, with D uncertain. Germline CDR1 and CDR2: MNHEY and SVGAGI. The CDR3 consists of 12 residues. Deletions cut 8 bases from V and 3 bases from J, with 8 bases between. This CDR3 is CASQRVNQPQHF. The CDR3 DNA reads as TGTGCCAGCCAACGGGTCAATCAGCCCCAGCATTTT.

The chain's CDR3 is CASSSLLSSGATYEQYF. The CDR3 DNA follows: TGTGCCAGCAGCTCCCTCCTCTCTAGCGGGGCTACCTACGAGCAGTACTTC. This chain links TRBV13 with TRBJ2-7; the match to TRBD2 covers 9 bases. Germline trimming cut 4 bases from V and 2 bases from J; bases unmatched to any gene: 12. Germline assignment: CDR1 PRHDT and CDR2 FYEKMQ (reference sequence). The CDR3 has 17 residues.

The rearrangement joins TRBV7-2 to TRBJ2-3; 8 nucleotides align to TRBD2. J gave up 6 bases and V 6 bases, and 11 bases lay outside the gene matches. This CDR3 comprises 15 residues. Per the germline V gene, CDR1 is SGHTA and CDR2 is FQGNSA. The CDR3 DNA follows: TGTGCCAGCAGTCCCCGGAGCGGGGGTGCGGATACGCAGTATTTT. Protein sequence: CASSPRSGGADTQYF.

The V gene is TRBV12-5, the J gene TRBJ2-1, with D perhaps TRBD2 (5 bases). This CDR3 has 12 residues. Per germline, CDR1 LGHNT and CDR2 FRNRAP. V was trimmed by 5 bases and J by 5 bases, leaving 7 bases between them. CDR3 in amino acids: CASGTGNNEQFF. CDR3 nucleotides: TGTGCTAGTGGTACGGGGAACAATGAGCAGTTCTTC.

The chain combines TRBV15 with TRBJ2-1; TRBD2 aligns across 9 bases. The CDR3 has 15 amino acids. Germline CDR1 is LNHNV and CDR2 is YYDKDF (reference sequence). V gave up 0 bases and J gave up 6 bases; unmatched junction bases: 3. The CDR3 DNA follows: TGTGCCACCAGCAGAGATTCACTAGCGGGCAATGAGCAGTTCTTC. This gives the protein CATSRDSLAGNEQFF.

The rearrangement uses TRBV30 and TRBJ1-5; the D gene is possibly TRBD1 (5 bases). The CDR3 consists of 14 residues. In germline, CDR1 is GTSNPN, CDR2 SVGIG (reference sequence). The V gene lost 2 bases and the J gene lost 5 bases, with 13 bases spanning the gap. Here the CDR3 DNA reads TGTGCCTGGAGTCGGGACTTCAGTTATCAGCCCCAGCATTTT. Translation: CAWSRDFSYQPQHF. Full variable domain (missing parts from reference TRBV30 and TRBJ1-5): SQTIHQWPATLVQPVGSPLSLECTVEGTSNPNLYWYRQAAGRGLQLLFYSVGIGQISSEVPQNLSASRPQDRQFILSSKKLLLSDSGFYLCAWSRDFSYQPQHFGDGTRLSIL.

This CDR3 is CASSLGPETGELFF. For the CDR3, the DNA is TGTGCCAGCAGCTTAGGCCCGGAGACCGGGGAGCTGTTTTTT. This chain uses TRBV11-1 with TRBJ2-2; D gene ambiguous. V was clipped by 1 base and J by 5 bases, with 8 bases between them. Germline-derived CDR1 and CDR2 are SGHAT and FQDESV (reference sequence). There are 14 residues in the CDR3. Using reference TRBV11-1 and TRBJ2-2 for the parts outside the CDR3, the full variable domain is EAEVAQSPRYKITEKSQAVAFWCDPISGHATLYWYRQILGQGPELLVQFQDESVVDDSQLPKDRFSAERLKGVDSTLKIQPAELGDSAMYLCASSLGPETGELFFGEGSRLTVL.

The rearrangement joins TRBV27 to TRBJ2-5, with TRBD1 as a possible D gene (6 bases). CDR1 MNHEY and CDR2 SMNVEV come from the germline V gene (reference sequence). Trimming pared 9 bases from V and 2 bases from J, leaving 10 bases between. The CDR3 is 12 amino acids. DNA of the CDR3: TGTGCCAGTTTGGACAGACAAGAGACCCAGTACTTC. It translates to CASLDRQETQYF.

The gene calls are TRBV27 and TRBJ1-2; TRBD1 agrees at 8 bases. V lost 8 bases and J lost 7; bases outside the gene matches: 3. This CDR3 has 11 residues. Germline V gene lookup returns CDR1 MNHEY and CDR2 SMNVEV (reference sequence). The CDR3 loop reads CASSGGGGYTF. The CDR3, as DNA: TGTGCCAGCTCAGGGGGCGGTGGCTACACCTTC.

V is TRBV4-3 and J is TRBJ1-2; 7 nucleotides match TRBD1. The CDR3 has 13 residues. CDR1 and CDR2 from the germline V gene are LGHNA and YSLEER. Trimming cost V 4 bases and J 2 bases; bases outside gene matches: 1. CDR3 DNA sequence: TGCGCCAGCAGCCTGGGACAGAACTATGGCTACACCTTC. This gives the protein CASSLGQNYGYTF.

The chain joins TRBV5-4 to TRBJ2-1, with D possibly TRBD2 on 6 matching bases. The CDR3 sequence is 18 residues long. Germline V lookup: CDR1 SGHNT, CDR2 YYREEE (reference sequence). Trimming shortened V by 2 bases and J by 3 bases, and 21 bases separated the two germline ends. The CDR3 nucleotides are TGTGCCAGCAGCTTTCTTGGGGTTCGCGGGGCCCTCTACAATGAGCAGTTCTTC. It codes for CASSFLGVRGALYNEQFF.